These 5 T cell receptor beta chains were sequenced from one sample in a study of blood T cell repertoires in COVID-19. TCRdb's table, derived via immunoSEQ multiplex PCR, lists solely in-frame clones and lacks some. This table has around 100,000 clones, 87% appearing once. Material for sequencing was peripheral blood. Source of these receptors: a woman aged 50 to 65 with COVID-19, enrolled during active disease.

The chain uses TRBV7-3 and TRBJ2-5; possible D gene TRBD1, 5 bases. The germline CDR1 and CDR2 sequences are SGHTA and FQGTGA. Trimming shortened V by 5 bases and J by 5 bases, and 30 bases separated the two germline ends. This CDR3 is 19 amino acids long. The CDR3 DNA follows: TGTGCCAGCAGCCCCCGCCTCGACTCCCCCTCCCAGGGTTTCGAGACCCAGTACTTC. Protein sequence: CASSPRLDSPSQGFETQYF.

This chain uses TRBV6-2 or TRBV6-3 with TRBJ1-1, with D maybe TRBD1 (5 bases). Germline CDR1 reads MNHEY; CDR2 reads SVGEGT. Trimming cost V 5 bases and J 0 bases, with 13 bases left between them. The CDR3 extends over 15 amino acids. The CDR3 here is CASSDAGLMNTEAFF. The CDR3 coding sequence is TGTGCCAGCAGTGATGCGGGACTCATGAACACTGAAGCTTTCTTT.

The V gene is TRBV2, the J gene TRBJ1-1, with D possibly TRBD1 on 5 matching bases. Per germline, CDR1 SNHLY and CDR2 FYNNEI. V lost 8 bases and J 4 bases, leaving 14 bases between the germline ends. The CDR3 has 13 amino acids. CDR3 DNA sequence: TGTGCCAGCGGCCGAGGGGAGGGCACTGAAGCTTTCTTT. Translation: CASGRGEGTEAFF. The entire variable domain, with the rest obtained from reference TRBV2 and TRBJ1-1, is as follows: EPEVTQTPSHQVTQMGQEVILRCVPISNHLYFYWYRQILGQKVEFLVSFYNNEISEKSEIFDDQFSVERPDGSNFTLKIRSTKLEDSAMYFCASGRGEGTEAFFGQGTRLTVV.

The rearrangement links TRBV20-1 to TRBJ2-7, with 7 bases identical to TRBD1. Germline lookup yields CDR1 DFQATT and CDR2 SNEGSKA (reference sequence). V lost 5 bases, J lost 3 bases, and 1 base stayed unmatched. CDR3 length: 11 amino acids. The CDR3 spells CSAWTGYEQYF. The CDR3, as DNA: TGCAGTGCTTGGACAGGCTACGAGCAGTACTTC.

The chain joins TRBV3-1 (or the pseudogene TRBV3-2) to TRBJ2-2, with TRBD2 as a possible D gene (5 bases). The CDR3 is 14 residues long. Germline V gene sequence: CDR1 LGHDT, CDR2 YNNKEL (reference sequence). V was clipped by 0 bases and J by 6 bases, with 8 bases between them. For the CDR3, the DNA is TGTGCCAGCAGCCAAGATACCGGGGCCGGGGAGCTGTTTTTT. Amino acid sequence: CASSQDTGAGELFF.